This TCR beta chain came from a study of blood T cell repertoires in COVID-19. Across the study: Specimens from acute and convalescent COVID-19 originated in the United States, Italy and Spain. PBMCs, B-cell-depleted T cells, or T cells provided the cDNA or gDNA that made up the material.

In the source study's methods: Reference gene primer amplification gave nucleated cell count estimates. Assay: immunoSEQ multiplex PCR; the TCRdb copy retains only in-frame clones and omits some. The DNA gave D and trimming, while V, J and clone size come from that table. The table lists approximately 250,000 clones, more than 75% of them singletons, with 8.5% to 9% in the top ten. With V trimmed by 4 bases and J by 0 bases, 5 bases remained unmatched. This CDR3 region has 16 residues. Germline V gives CDR1 LNHDA, CDR2 SQIVND (reference sequence). The clonotype was recovered from a middle-aged man with active or convalescent COVID-19. Sequenced sample: peripheral blood. The J gene is TRBJ2-1, the V gene TRBV19, with 8 bases that match TRBD2. DNA of the CDR3: TGTGCCAGTAGTAAACTAGCGGCGGACTCCTACAATGAGCAGTTCTTC. Its translation is CASSKLAADSYNEQFF.